The rows below give T cell receptor beta chains drawn from one sample of a study of shared clonotypes between healthy human individuals. Some clones are missing from TCRdb's copy, which holds only in-frame ones; the method was immunoSEQ multiplex PCR. The data show about half a million clones, about 78% seen once. The sequenced sample consisted of PBMCs. The receptors stem from a woman in her 40s in good health. Some clones in this sample may be carry-over from other donors' samples. The CDR3 runs from the conserved cysteine through the conserved F or W. Fields, in order: D gene, V gene, J gene, clone size, CDR3 protein, CDR3 DNA. A D gene is named only where the DNA matches it firmly. Size is omitted from some rows. Given values are once, few, many or a class for expanded clones.

NA	TRBV4-3	TRBJ2-1	NA	CASSQDTRAAEQFF	TGCGCCAGCAGCCAAGATACGAGGGCGGCTGAGCAGTTCTTC
TRBD2	TRBV5-5	TRBJ2-3	NA	CASSLAGSGIADTQYF	TGTGCCAGCAGCTTGGCCGGTAGCGGGATTGCAGATACGCAGTATTTT
TRBD1	TRBV7-7	TRBJ2-7	many	CASRWTGVRKGYNYEQYF	TGTGCCAGCAGGTGGACAGGGGTACGGAAAGGGTATAACTACGAGCAGTACTTC
TRBD2	TRBV7-9	TRBJ2-1	NA	CASSPRSGRASVHEQFF	TGTGCCAGCAGCCCCCGTAGCGGGAGGGCCTCCGTCCATGAGCAGTTCTTC
TRBD2	TRBV30	TRBJ2-2	once	CAWAPGLHEYKNTGELFF	TGTGCCTGGGCACCGGGACTACACGAATATAAGAACACCGGGGAGCTGTTTTTT
NA	TRBV10-3	TRBJ2-5	NA	CAISGEGAPLQETQYF	TGTGCCATCAGTGGGGAAGGGGCGCCCCTACAAGAGACCCAGTACTTC
TRBD2	TRBV7-2	TRBJ2-2	NA	CASSLGGSAGLTGELFF	TGTGCCAGCAGCTTAGGAGGGTCAGCGGGACTCACCGGGGAGCTGTTTTTT
NA	TRBV28	TRBJ2-3	NA	CASSSPDGTDTQYF	TGTGCCAGCAGTTCCCCTGATGGAACAGATACGCAGTATTTT
TRBD1	TRBV6-1	TRBJ2-2	NA	CASGKTGLTGELFF	TGTGCCAGCGGAAAGACAGGGTTGACCGGGGAGCTGTTTTTT
TRBD1	TRBV18	TRBJ1-4	NA	CASSAGGGRDEKLFF	TGTGCCAGCTCAGCAGGGGGAGGTCGGGATGAAAAACTGTTTTTT
TRBD1	TRBV29-1	TRBJ1-2	few	CSSRQGTDYGYTF	TGCAGCTCCCGACAGGGGACGGACTATGGCTACACCTTC
TRBD2	TRBV7-2	TRBJ2-2	NA	CASSSQILAKTGELFF	TGTGCCAGCAGCTCACAGATACTAGCGAAGACCGGGGAGCTGTTTTTT
NA	TRBV5-5	TRBJ2-5	NA	CASSPDRLFRETQYF	TGTGCCAGCAGCCCGGACAGATTGTTTCGGGAGACCCAGTACTTC
NA	TRBV18	TRBJ1-1	NA	CASSPRPDPGDTEAFF	TGTGCCAGCTCACCAAGACCTGATCCGGGGGACACTGAAGCTTTCTTT
TRBD1	TRBV9	TRBJ1-2	NA	CASSPTGANYGYTF	TGTGCCAGCAGCCCGACAGGGGCGAACTATGGCTACACCTTC
TRBD1	TRBV7-2	TRBJ2-1	NA	CASSARGSSYNEQFF	TGTGCCAGCAGCGCCAGGGGGAGCTCCTACAATGAGCAGTTCTTC
TRBD2	TRBV7-2	TRBJ2-7	NA	CASSSQRESAEQYF	TGTGCCAGCAGCTCCCAGCGGGAGTCCGCCGAGCAGTACTTC
NA	TRBV18	TRBJ2-4	NA	CAIFDLAKNIQYF	TGTGCCATCTTCGATTTAGCCAAAAACATTCAGTACTTC
TRBD1	TRBV7-2	TRBJ1-5	NA	CASSLGAGTGRLIQPQHF	TGTGCCAGCAGCTTAGGGGCAGGGACAGGGAGGCTAATTCAGCCCCAGCATTTT
NA	TRBV18	TRBJ2-7	few	CASSPTTDYEQYF	TGTGCCAGCTCACCAACGACAGACTACGAGCAGTACTTC
TRBD1	TRBV28	TRBJ2-5	NA	CASSLSTGTGGETQYF	TGTGCCAGCAGTCTATCAACCGGGACAGGGGGCGAGACCCAGTACTTC
TRBD2	TRBV28	TRBJ2-5	NA	CASSLRAAGGPSGAQYF	TGTGCCAGCAGTTTAAGGGCAGCGGGAGGCCCTTCCGGGGCCCAGTACTTC
NA	TRBV6-1	TRBJ2-5	NA	CASSDNAITQYF	TGTGCCAGCAGCGACAACGCGATTACCCAGTACTTC
TRBD2	TRBV9	TRBJ2-2	NA	CASSFGTSYSTGELFF	TGTGCCAGCAGCTTTGGGACTAGCTATTCCACCGGGGAGCTGTTTTTT
NA	TRBV6-7	TRBJ1-5	once	CASSSPRGDRKYSNQPQHF	TGTGCCAGCAGTTCCCCTCGAGGAGACAGAAAATATAGCAATCAGCCCCAGCATTTT
NA	TRBV19	TRBJ2-7	few	CASSTGGGEQYF	TGTGCCAGTAGTACCGGAGGAGGCGAGCAGTACTTC
TRBD2	TRBV27	TRBJ2-5	NA	CASTPARAGGRGTQYF	TGTGCCAGCACCCCTGCACGAGCGGGAGGAAGGGGGACCCAGTACTTC
NA	TRBV11-2	TRBJ2-1	NA	CASSSRGYNEQFF	TGTGCCAGCAGCTCCCGAGGTTACAATGAGCAGTTCTTC
NA	TRBV6-1	TRBJ2-6	NA	CASSEPSGANVLTF	TGTGCCAGCAGCGAACCCTCTGGGGCCAACGTCCTGACTTTC
TRBD1	TRBV19	TRBJ1-1	NA	CATLTSPGQGAYTEAFF	TGTGCCACCCTAACTTCCCCAGGACAGGGGGCGTACACTGAAGCTTTCTTT
NA	TRBV5-1	TRBJ2-7	NA	CASSLQGLTPYEQYF	TGCGCCAGCAGCTTGCAGGGTCTAACCCCCTACGAGCAGTACTTC
NA	TRBV21-1	TRBJ2-6	NA	CASSKGGRLPGANVLTF	TGTGCCAGCAGCAAAGGGGGCAGGCTCCCCGGGGCCAACGTCCTGACTTTC
TRBD1	TRBV4-3	TRBJ2-7	once	CASSQFQGVYEQYF	TGCGCCAGCAGCCAATTCCAGGGGGTCTACGAGCAGTACTTC
NA	TRBV2	TRBJ1-5	few	CASVGQANQPQHF	TGTGCCAGCGTGGGTCAGGCCAATCAGCCCCAGCATTTT
TRBD2	TRBV10-3	TRBJ2-5	NA	CAIGLGLEETQYF	TGTGCCATCGGTTTGGGACTAGAAGAGACCCAGTACTTC
TRBD2	TRBV5-4	TRBJ2-7	NA	CASSLDWSSGRPGEQYF	TGTGCCAGCAGCTTGGATTGGAGTAGCGGGAGGCCGGGAGAGCAGTACTTC
NA	TRBV27	TRBJ2-7	NA	CASSYTSSYEQYF	TGTGCCAGCAGCTATACTAGCAGCTACGAGCAGTACTTC
NA	TRBV10-3	TRBJ2-7	NA	CAISESTAVTYEQYF	TGTGCCATCAGTGAGTCGACGGCGGTAACCTACGAGCAGTACTTC
TRBD2	TRBV6-6	TRBJ2-1	NA	CASSPKWLAGYNEQFF	TGTGCCAGCAGTCCCAAGTGGCTAGCGGGCTACAATGAGCAGTTCTTC
TRBD2	TRBV7-6	TRBJ2-1	NA	CASSPSGSSYNEQFF	TGTGCCAGCAGCCCTAGCGGGAGCTCCTACAATGAGCAGTTCTTC
NA	TRBV15	TRBJ2-7	NA	CATSRARTTYEQYF	TGTGCCACCAGCAGAGCGAGGACTACCTACGAGCAGTACTTC
TRBD2	TRBV5-1	TRBJ2-3	NA	CASSRGLAGTTDTQYF	TGCGCCAGCAGCCGGGGACTAGCGGGAACCACAGATACGCAGTATTTT
TRBD1	TRBV5-6	TRBJ1-2	many	CASSWDGQGTNYGYTF	TGTGCCAGCAGCTGGGATGGACAGGGGACAAACTATGGCTACACCTTC
NA	TRBV6-6	TRBJ2-4	NA	CASWERTPYF	TGTGCCAGCTGGGAGCGGACACCGTACTTC
NA	TRBV18	TRBJ2-2	NA	CASSQLGADTGELFF	TGTGCCAGCTCACAACTGGGGGCGGACACCGGGGAGCTGTTTTTT
NA	TRBV5-1	TRBJ2-2	NA	CASSLRTSTGELFF	TGCGCCAGCAGCTTGCGTACCTCGACCGGGGAGCTGTTTTTT
NA	TRBV7-2	TRBJ2-2	NA	CASSPRFVGNTGELFF	TGTGCCAGCAGCCCCCGGTTCGTTGGGAACACCGGGGAGCTGTTTTTT
TRBD2	TRBV9	TRBJ2-2	few	CASSALSGRAPGELFF	TGTGCCAGCAGCGCCCTTAGCGGGAGGGCCCCCGGGGAGCTGTTTTTT